Below, one TCR beta chain is given with its context. Its antigen is not known. Unique molecular identifiers tagged the TCR beta cDNA libraries. TCRdb analysed the PCR reads with MiXCR anew, one entry per CDR3 protein. The sample holds approximately 730,000 distinct CDR3 sequences, just under 30% seen once. This sample was taken from a study of post-analysis software for immune sequencing data. Study summary: Relapsing-remitting, secondary progressive and progressive-relapsing forms made up the multiple sclerosis disease courses. The study, taken as a whole, reports: Four or five TRBV segments were more frequent in patients than controls; TRBV5-6, TRBV5-1 and TRBV20-1 belonged to this group. Samples prepared in the same batch strongly co-clustered by F measure.

Losses at the gene ends were 8 bases for V and 0 bases for J; bases not matched to a gene: 7. CDR1 is MDHEN, CDR2 SYDVKM, per germline. This CDR3 has 16 amino acids. The TCR was taken from a girl aged 10 to 17 with multiple sclerosis. This rearrangement joins TRBV28 to TRBJ2-5, with 12 bases matching TRBD2. The specimen sequenced was blood. In DNA form, the CDR3 reads TGTGCCAGCGGCCTCGGACTAGCGGGAAACCAAGAGACCCAGTACTTC. Protein: CASGLGLAGNQETQYF.